The rows below give T cell receptor beta chains drawn from one sample of a study of patients and donors after allogeneic stem cell transplantation. TCRdb called the RT-PCR reads again in MiXCR, with one record for every CDR3 protein. This sample yields fewer than 180,000 distinct CDR3 sequences, of which 37% are seen a single time; around half belongs to the top ten. What was sequenced was blood, either unsorted or a sorted T cell fraction (not recorded which). These receptors all come from a human donor who was either an allogeneic HSCT recipient or a stem cell or donor lymphocyte infusion donor (not recorded which). It is not recorded whose cells these are; they may come from a transplant donor. CDR3s leave out the opening cysteine and the closing phenylalanine or tryptophan. Fields, in order: CDR3 length, V gene, J gene, CDR3 protein.

10,TRBV5-1,TRBJ1-2,ASRSAVDGYT
12,TRBV6-5,TRBJ1-1,ASSRDRAPPEAF
13,TRBV5-5,TRBJ1-1,ASSLAGRRTTEAF
13,TRBV27,TRBJ1-6,ASSFLGAVNSPLH
13,TRBV28,TRBJ2-2,ASRGGDTYTGELF
14,TRBV12-3/TRBV12-4,TRBJ1-5,ASSLMPGTLGQPQH
10,TRBV12-3/TRBV12-4,TRBJ1-2,ASFGPNDGYT
14,TRBV11-3,TRBJ2-1,ASSLAPVSSYNEQF
11,TRBV20-1,TRBJ1-5,SARVSRGQPQH
13,TRBV3-1,TRBJ1-5,ASSPGDSRGQPQH
13,TRBV4-2,TRBJ2-1,ASRRAGGSYNEQF
15,TRBV5-1,TRBJ1-1,ASSLAVVGGGNTEAF
11,TRBV10-3,TRBJ2-2,AHRIANTGELF
13,TRBV4-3,TRBJ1-3,ASSQGQFSGNTIY
10,TRBV12-3/TRBV12-4,TRBJ1-2,ASTENVGGYT
11,TRBV14,TRBJ1-1,ASSGSLGTEAF
10,TRBV9,TRBJ1-6,ASSTPGEPLH
13,TRBV25-1,TRBJ1-2,ASSEWGTGNYGYT
11,TRBV7-8,TRBJ1-1,ASSSSGVAEAF
14,TRBV15,TRBJ1-5,ATSRDHSMGNQPQH
13,TRBV20-1,TRBJ1-1,SARARPQGFAEAF
13,TRBV7-6,TRBJ2-2,ASSWKGPNTGELF
14,TRBV3-1,TRBJ1-6,ASSQDWGRVNSPLH
12,TRBV5-5,TRBJ2-2,ASSTGTPGGELF
9,TRBV28,TRBJ1-2,ASRENYGYT
11,TRBV7-2,TRBJ1-1,ASSLHRNTEAF
14,TRBV3-1,TRBJ2-7,ASSPPLAGTIYEQY
15,TRBV5-6,TRBJ2-3,ASNVFLQGRSTDTHY
13,TRBV4-2,TRBJ2-1,ASSQERSSGGAEF
11,TRBV28,TRBJ2-2,ASSYQNTGELF
13,TRBV11-2,TRBJ1-2,ASSLPGHGVYGYT
12,TRBV27,TRBJ1-2,ASSLDAAGRGYT
14,TRBV10-3,TRBJ1-1,AISESNPASGTEAF
14,TRBV28,TRBJ2-4,ASSEGTGVTKNIQY
13,TRBV24-1,TRBJ1-4,ATSIGTGGSEKLF
11,TRBV27,TRBJ1-4,ASRRSTNEKLF
16,TRBV7-2,TRBJ2-2,ASSLAPSGGVNTGELF
12,TRBV28,TRBJ2-7,ASSTVGGLMEQY
12,TRBV28,TRBJ1-5,ASSFAGLGQPQH
10,TRBV7-9,TRBJ1-1,ASSLVTQEAF
11,TRBV5-1,TRBJ1-1,ASGPQGASEAF
11,TRBV6-5,TRBJ1-1,ATNGGMNTEAF
13,TRBV3-1,TRBJ2-5,ASSQGTGNQETQY
12,TRBV7-2,TRBJ1-1,ASSFDRGNTEAF
12,TRBV5-1,TRBJ1-1,ASSLGHQDTEAF
12,TRBV12-3/TRBV12-4,TRBJ1-6,ASSLGGGISPLH
12,TRBV4-2,TRBJ1-1,ASSQGPPSTEAF
11,TRBV7-2,TRBJ2-1,ASSLAGMHEQF
11,TRBV4-3,TRBJ1-5,ASSQDYRQPQH
10,TRBV7-2,TRBJ1-4,ASSYDEEKLF
14,TRBV11-2,TRBJ2-2,ASSLGYWGNTGELF